The sequence of this TCR beta chain was determined in a study of OX40 agonist ivuxolimab in advanced cancers. Study-wide findings and caveats: In the expanded peripheral T cells, antigen specificity was never determined.

The method was immunoSEQ multiplex PCR; TCRdb's version includes in-frame clones alone and lacks a portion of them. The table has tens of thousands of clones, 89% seen once. On this clone itself: What it binds is not known.

The CDR3 totals 12 residues. Germline assignment: CDR1 LGHNA and CDR2 YNFKEQ. V lost 0 bases, J lost 12 bases, and 9 bases lay in between. The TCR sequence derives from an adult with an advanced solid tumor such as melanoma, head and neck, liver or kidney cancer. The V gene is TRBV4-2, the J gene TRBJ2-1; D remains unclear. The input for sequencing was CD4+ or CD8+ T cells sorted from blood, taken in a trial of the OX40 agonist ivuxolimab. The CDR3 nucleotides are TGTGCCAGCAGCCAAGATCCCCTCCGGCAGTTCTTC. Its protein is CASSQDPLRQFF.